The T cell receptor beta chain described here comes from a study of T cell repertoires in cytomegalovirus infection. Study-wide background: Public TCR beta signatures were indicative of both CMV infection and a matching HLA type.

As regards this clonotype: Its antigen is as yet unknown.

TCRdb itself ran the reads through MiXCR, one entry per CDR3 protein. This sample has about 500,000 distinct CDR3 sequences, with 33% found just once. The sequences come from cultured PBMCs, collected from culture after CMV antigen stimulation. This receptor was obtained from a human donor in good health (CMV status not recorded). Some clones in this sample may be carry-over from other donors' samples.

Here the CDR3 reads CASSMDPRDRVDEQFF. In DNA, the CDR3 is TGTGCCAGCAGCATGGATCCCCGGGACAGGGTGGATGAGCAGTTCTTC. The chain joins TRBV6-2 or TRBV6-3 to TRBJ2-1; 9 bases agree with TRBD1. Germline loops: CDR1 MNHEY, CDR2 SVGEGT. The CDR3 loop spans 16 amino acids. V was pared by 6 bases and J by 8 bases, with 14 bases of the junction left unmatched.